Below, 15 T cell receptor beta chains from the same sample are listed, as sequenced in a study of cytomegalovirus exposure and HLA in healthy donors. The method was immunoSEQ multiplex PCR; TCRdb's version includes in-frame clones alone and lacks a portion of them. The sample consists of 75,000 to 90,000 clones, around 96% of them appearing once. Source material: PBMCs. The receptors were sampled from a man younger than 30 in good health and CMV-seropositive.

V and J are TRBV21-1 and TRBJ2-7; the D call in the table, TRBD1, was not verified against the DNA. TRBV21-1 is described as a pseudogene. This CDR3 is 16 amino acids long. In DNA form, the CDR3 reads TGTGCCAGCAGCAAAATTTTGAGGGACAGGGACGACGAGCAGTACTTC. This translates into CASSKILRDRDDEQYF.

The table lists this clone with a count of one. This chain connects TRBV28 to TRBJ2-5; maybe TRBD2 (6 bases). The germline V and J ends were trimmed by 0 bases and 4 bases, with 6 bases remaining between them. The CDR3 covers 13 residues. Germline CDR1 MDHEN, CDR2 SYDVKM. The CDR3 DNA reads TGTGCCAGCAGTTTATGGGGAGGAGAGACCCAGTACTTC. It specifies CASSLWGGETQYF.

The rearrangement joins TRBV13 to TRBJ2-7, with D perhaps TRBD1 (5 bases). Trimming cost V 5 bases and J 0 bases, with 11 bases left between them. This CDR3 comprises 14 residues. Germline CDR1 PRHDT, CDR2 FYEKMQ (reference sequence). Written as DNA, the CDR3 is TGTGCCAGCAGCAAGGGGCAGAGCTCCTACGAGCAGTACTTC. The encoded protein is CASSKGQSSYEQYF.

The chain recombines TRBV2 with TRBJ2-2; D is undetermined. The germline CDR1 and CDR2 sequences are SNHLY and FYNNEI. The CDR3 runs 14 residues. V was pared by 1 base and J by 6 bases, with 9 bases between. The CDR3 DNA reads TGTGCCAGCAGTGAAGATCTAATCCCCGGGGAGCTGTTTTTT. Its protein product is CASSEDLIPGELFF. The full variable domain, with the rest looked up from reference TRBV2 and TRBJ2-2, is EPEVTQTPSHQVTQMGQEVILRCVPISNHLYFYWYRQILGQKVEFLVSFYNNEISEKSEIFDDQFSVERPDGSNFTLKIRSTKLEDSAMYFCASSEDLIPGELFFGEGSRLTVL.

The rearrangement joins TRBV27 to TRBJ1-2; maybe TRBD1 (6 bases). The CDR3 sequence is 13 residues long. Germline loops: CDR1 MNHEY, CDR2 SMNVEV (reference sequence). Trimming left V 7 bases short and J 1 base short, with 10 bases between. The CDR3 loop reads CASMGGGNYGYTF. As DNA, the CDR3 is TGTGCCAGCATGGGAGGGGGTAACTATGGCTACACCTTC.

This clone showed up just once. J is TRBJ2-7 and V is TRBV12-5; a possible D gene is TRBD1 (6 bases). CDR1 is LGHNT, CDR2 FRNRAP, per germline. With 9 bases removed from V and 2 bases from J, the gap between germline ends came to 20 bases. The CDR3 totals 15 residues. Here the CDR3 DNA reads TGTGCTAGGACAGACCCGAAGGGGGACCCCTACGAGCAGTACTTC. Protein: CARTDPKGDPYEQYF.

The rearrangement links TRBV29-1 to TRBJ2-7; D may be TRBD2 (5 bases). V shed 0 bases and J shed 2 bases, with 8 bases lying between them. The CDR3 contains 13 residues. CDR1 is SQVTM and CDR2 is ANQGSEA in the germline V gene. CDR3 residues: CSVEDGVAYEQYF. As DNA, the CDR3 is TGCAGCGTTGAAGACGGGGTAGCCTACGAGCAGTACTTC.

The chain has TRBV15 and TRBJ2-2; D ambiguous. Trimming stripped 5 bases from V and 5 bases from J, with 9 bases between. Germline values: CDR1 LNHNV, CDR2 YYDKDF (reference sequence). The CDR3 contains 13 residues. CDR3 sequence reads: CATSEKRTGELFF. The CDR3 bases are TGTGCCACCAGCGAAAAGCGAACCGGGGAGCTGTTTTTT.

The DNA of the CDR3 is TGTGCCAGCAGCTTGGCTAGCGGGGGACCAGATACGCAGTATTTT. This codes for CASSLASGGPDTQYF. This sequence joins TRBV11-1 and TRBJ2-3; 10 bases map to TRBD2. V lost 3 bases and J lost 4; bases outside the gene matches: 4. The germline V gene has CDR1 SGHAT and CDR2 FQDESV (reference sequence). CDR3 size: 15 residues.

The V call is TRBV5-1, the J call TRBJ2-3; D ambiguous. The V and J ends lost 0 bases and 4 bases respectively, with 6 bases between them. Germline loops: CDR1 SGHRS, CDR2 YFSETQ. This CDR3 is built from 13 residues. CDR3 residues: CASSLESADTQYF. The CDR3 nucleotides are TGCGCCAGCAGCTTGGAAAGCGCAGATACGCAGTATTTT.

V usage is TRBV30 and J usage is TRBJ1-2; 7 bases align to TRBD1. V gave up 5 bases and J gave up 6 bases; unmatched junction bases: 15. This CDR3 has 15 amino acids. Germline values: CDR1 GTSNPN, CDR2 SVGIG (reference sequence). The CDR3 bases are TGTGCCTGGGCCCGAGGTGGACAGGTGGGACATGGCTACACCTTC. This codes for CAWARGGQVGHGYTF. The full variable domain, its missing parts supplied by reference TRBV30 and TRBJ1-2, is SQTIHQWPATLVQPVGSPLSLECTVEGTSNPNLYWYRQAAGRGLQLLFYSVGIGQISSEVPQNLSASRPQDRQFILSSKKLLLSDSGFYLCAWARGGQVGHGYTFGSGTRLTVV.

This chain uses TRBV9 with TRBJ2-7; weak D call: TRBD1 (6 bases). V was trimmed by 0 bases and J by 5 bases, leaving 15 bases between them. Germline V gene sequence: CDR1 SGDLS, CDR2 YYNGEE. This CDR3 comprises 15 residues. CDR3 loop: CASSVDPGDPHEQYF. The CDR3 nucleotides are TGTGCCAGCAGCGTAGACCCAGGGGATCCCCACGAGCAGTACTTC. Full variable domain (missing parts from reference TRBV9 and TRBJ2-7): DSGVTQTPKHLITATGQRVTLRCSPRSGDLSVYWYQQSLDQGLQFLIQYYNGEERAKGNILERFSAQQFPDLHSELNLSSLELGDSALYFCASSVDPGDPHEQYFGPGTRLTVT.

The chain is built from TRBV10-1 and TRBJ2-1; D remains ambiguous. Germline CDR1 reads WNHNN; CDR2 reads SYGVQD (reference sequence). The CDR3 sequence is 13 residues long. Trimming took off 6 bases at V and 0 bases at J, with 6 bases between the two ends. CDR3 in amino acids: CASSPGSYNEQFF. CDR3 DNA sequence: TGCGCCAGCAGCCCGGGCTCCTACAATGAGCAGTTCTTC.

The V and J genes are TRBV11-3 and TRBJ2-3, with 9 bases that match TRBD2. CDR1 is SGHNT, CDR2 YENEEA, per germline. The CDR3 extends over 15 amino acids. Unmatched junction bases numbered 11, after V lost 5 bases and J lost 8 bases. Here the CDR3 reads CASSTAAGGDGTQYF. The CDR3 region has the DNA TGTGCCAGCAGCACCGCGGCGGGAGGGGACGGTACGCAGTATTTT.

The chain couples TRBV27 to TRBJ2-5, with 7 bases fitting TRBD1. The germline V gene encodes CDR1 MNHEY and CDR2 SMNVEV (reference sequence). The trim removed 4 bases at V and 9 bases at J, leaving 11 bases unmatched. This CDR3 is built from 14 residues. CDR3 sequence (DNA): TGTGCCAGCAGTTCGCGCCCCGGACAGGCGTCCCAGTACTTC. It translates to CASSSRPGQASQYF.